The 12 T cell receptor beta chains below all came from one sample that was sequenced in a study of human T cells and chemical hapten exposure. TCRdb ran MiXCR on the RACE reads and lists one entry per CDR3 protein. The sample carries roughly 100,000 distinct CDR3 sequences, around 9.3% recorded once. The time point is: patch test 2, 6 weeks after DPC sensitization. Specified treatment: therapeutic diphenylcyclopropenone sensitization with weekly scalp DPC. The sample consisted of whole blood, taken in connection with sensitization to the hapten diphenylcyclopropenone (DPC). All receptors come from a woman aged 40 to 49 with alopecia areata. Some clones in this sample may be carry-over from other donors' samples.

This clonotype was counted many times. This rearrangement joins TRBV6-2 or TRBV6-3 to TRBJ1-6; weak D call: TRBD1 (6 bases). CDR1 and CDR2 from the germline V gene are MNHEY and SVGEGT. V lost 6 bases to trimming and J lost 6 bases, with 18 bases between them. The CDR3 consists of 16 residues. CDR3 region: CASSFYRAGGNSPLHF. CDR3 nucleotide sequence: TGTGCCAGCAGCTTCTACAGGGCGGGGGGTAATTCACCCCTCCACTTT.

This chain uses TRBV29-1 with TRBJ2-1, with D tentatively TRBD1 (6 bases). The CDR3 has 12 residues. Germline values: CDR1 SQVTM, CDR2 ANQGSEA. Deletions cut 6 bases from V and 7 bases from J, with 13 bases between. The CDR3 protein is CSVTPQGNEQFF. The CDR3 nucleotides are TGCAGCGTGACACCCCAGGGGAATGAGCAGTTCTTC.

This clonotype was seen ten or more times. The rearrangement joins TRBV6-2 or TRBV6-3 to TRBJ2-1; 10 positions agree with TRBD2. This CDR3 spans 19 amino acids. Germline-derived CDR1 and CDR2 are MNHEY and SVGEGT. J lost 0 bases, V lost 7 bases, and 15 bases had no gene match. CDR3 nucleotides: TGTGCCAGCAAAACCCTGGTGGGACTAGCGCCGAGCTCCTACAATGAGCAGTTCTTC. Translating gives CASKTLVGLAPSSYNEQFF.

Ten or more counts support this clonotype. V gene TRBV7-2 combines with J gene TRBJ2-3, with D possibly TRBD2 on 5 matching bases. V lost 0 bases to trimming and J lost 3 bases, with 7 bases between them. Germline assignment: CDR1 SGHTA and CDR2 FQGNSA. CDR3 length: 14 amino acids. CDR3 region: CASSLAGATDTQYF. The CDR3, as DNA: TGTGCCAGCAGCTTAGCGGGAGCAACAGATACGCAGTATTTT.

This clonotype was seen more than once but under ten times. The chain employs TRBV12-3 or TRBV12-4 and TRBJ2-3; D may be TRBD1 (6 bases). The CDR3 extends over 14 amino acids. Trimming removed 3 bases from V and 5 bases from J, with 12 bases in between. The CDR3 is CASSFHRVGDTQYF. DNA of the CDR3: TGTGCCAGCAGTTTCCACAGGGTAGGAGATACGCAGTATTTT.

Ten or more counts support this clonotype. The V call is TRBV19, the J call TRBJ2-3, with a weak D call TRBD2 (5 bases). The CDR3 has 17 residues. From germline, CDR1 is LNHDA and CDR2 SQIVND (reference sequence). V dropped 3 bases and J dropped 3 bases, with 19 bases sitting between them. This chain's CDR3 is CASSMSLDPRGTDTQYF. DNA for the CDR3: TGTGCCAGTAGTATGTCCTTGGACCCCCGGGGAACAGATACGCAGTATTTT.

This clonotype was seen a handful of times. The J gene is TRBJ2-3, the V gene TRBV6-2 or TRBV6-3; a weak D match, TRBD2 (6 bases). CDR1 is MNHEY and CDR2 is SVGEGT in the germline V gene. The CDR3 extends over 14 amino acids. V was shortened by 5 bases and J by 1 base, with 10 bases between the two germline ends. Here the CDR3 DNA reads TGTGCCAGCAGTCTAGCGTACGGCACAGATACGCAGTATTTT. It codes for CASSLAYGTDTQYF.

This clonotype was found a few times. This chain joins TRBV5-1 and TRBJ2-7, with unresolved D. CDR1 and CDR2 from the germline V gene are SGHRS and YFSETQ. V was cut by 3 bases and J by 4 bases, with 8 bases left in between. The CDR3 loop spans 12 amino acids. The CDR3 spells CASSSVGYEQYF. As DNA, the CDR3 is TGCGCCAGCAGCTCGGTCGGATACGAGCAGTACTTC.

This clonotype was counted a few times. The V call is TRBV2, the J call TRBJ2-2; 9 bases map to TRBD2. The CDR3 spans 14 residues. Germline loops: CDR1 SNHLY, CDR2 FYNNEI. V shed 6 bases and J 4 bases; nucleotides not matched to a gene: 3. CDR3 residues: CASSRLAVTGELFF. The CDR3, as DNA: TGTGCCAGCAGCCGACTAGCGGTCACCGGGGAGCTGTTTTTT.

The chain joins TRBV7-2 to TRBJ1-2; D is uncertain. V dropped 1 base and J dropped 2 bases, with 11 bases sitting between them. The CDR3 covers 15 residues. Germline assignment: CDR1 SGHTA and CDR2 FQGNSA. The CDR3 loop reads CASSLVGAWNYGYTF. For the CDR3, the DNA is TGTGCCAGCAGCTTAGTAGGAGCCTGGAACTATGGCTACACCTTC.

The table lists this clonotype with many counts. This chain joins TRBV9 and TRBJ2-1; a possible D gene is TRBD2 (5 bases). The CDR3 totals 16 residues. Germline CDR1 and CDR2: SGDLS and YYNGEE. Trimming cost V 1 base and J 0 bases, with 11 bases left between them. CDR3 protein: CASSVIASSSYNEQFF. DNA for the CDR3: TGTGCCAGCAGCGTAATAGCGAGTAGCTCCTACAATGAGCAGTTCTTC.

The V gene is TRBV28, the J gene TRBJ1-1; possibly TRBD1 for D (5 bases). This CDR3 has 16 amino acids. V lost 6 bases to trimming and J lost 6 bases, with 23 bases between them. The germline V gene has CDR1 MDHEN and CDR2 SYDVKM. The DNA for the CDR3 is TGTGCCAGCAGCCCCCCGACAGCCCCGCTCGCCTCTGAAGCTTTCTTT. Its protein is CASSPPTAPLASEAFF.